These T cell receptor beta chains were read from a single sample in a study of blood T cell repertoires in COVID-19. The table came from immunoSEQ multiplex PCR; TCRdb's copy has only in-frame clones and leaves some out. This table has 100,000 to 150,000 clones, under 90% appearing once. The sample was PBMCs or T cells enriched from blood (not recorded which). These receptor sequences come from a middle-aged man with acute COVID-19. The CDR3 runs from the conserved cysteine through the conserved F or W. D genes are given only for firm matches. Size tells how often a clone was seen (once, few, many) or the class of an expanded clone, and some rows leave it out.

>.|TRBV19|TRBD1|14|TRBJ1-5
TGTGCCAGTAGTATCGGACAGGGGAATCAGCCCCAGCATTTT
CASSIGQGNQPQHF
>.|TRBV13|.|15|TRBJ2-5
TGTGCCAGCAGCCCAAATAGAGCCAAGCCGGAGACCCAGTACTTC
CASSPNRAKPETQYF
>.|TRBV5-4|.|14|TRBJ1-2
TGTGCCAGCAGCTTGTGGGGAGGAAACTATGGCTACACCTTC
CASSLWGGNYGYTF
>once|TRBV27|.|13|TRBJ1-2
TGTGCCAGCAGTTCCCAGCCGGTCGGGGGCTACACCTTC
CASSSQPVGGYTF
>.|TRBV7-3|.|13|TRBJ1-1
TGTGCCAGCAGCTTAAGCGAGAACACTGAAGCTTTCTTT
CASSLSENTEAFF
>.|TRBV7-3|.|15|TRBJ2-5
TGTGCCAGCAGCTTAGTCGGGGACAACCAAGAGACCCAGTACTTC
CASSLVGDNQETQYF
>.|TRBV10-3|TRBD1|19|TRBJ2-1
TGTGCCATCAGTGACGCAGGGGGCCAGGCTGGGGTCGCCTACAATGAGCAGTTCTTC
CAISDAGGQAGVAYNEQFF
>.|TRBV30|.|12|TRBJ1-2
TGTGCCTGGAGTGTAGTTGGTGGGACACTCCGCTTC
CAWSVVGGTLRF
>.|TRBV1|.|16|TRBJ2-1
TGCACCAGCAGCCGCCGAAGCGGGGGGGCCGGCAATGAGCAGTTCTTC
CTSSRRSGGAGNEQFF
>.|TRBV9|TRBD2|17|TRBJ2-1
TGTGCCAGCAGCGACGCGACGAGGCGGGAGGGCCGGGGTGAGCAGTTCTTC
CASSDATRREGRGEQFF
>.|TRBV5-1|.|11|TRBJ2-7
TGCGCCAGCAGCCAACTAGGCGAGCAGTACTTC
CASSQLGEQYF